Listed below are T cell receptor beta chains from one sample, sequenced in a study of T cell changes during pregnancy in multiple sclerosis. Data came from immunoSEQ multiplex PCR; TCRdb stores just in-frame clones and leaves some out. The sample contains roughly 13,000 clones, approximately 95% of which appear only once. The source material was peripheral blood, sampled in the second trimester of pregnancy. The receptors come from a female donor in good health, enrolled as a control in a pregnancy study. Both conserved end residues are part of each CDR3. A D gene is named only where the DNA matches it firmly. Clone size is given for some rows only: seen once, a few or many times, or a class if the clone is expanded.

j_gene: TRBJ1-2; abundance: -; v_gene: TRBV19; d_gene: TRBD1; CDR3nt: TGTGCCAGTAGTCTCGCGGGGCAGGGGGCTTACTATGGCTACACCTTC; CDR3aa: CASSLAGQGAYYGYTF
j_gene: TRBJ1-1; abundance: -; v_gene: TRBV27; d_gene: -; CDR3nt: TGTGCCAGCAGTTTATCGATGGGCAGGGTGAACACTGAAGCTTTCTTT; CDR3aa: CASSLSMGRVNTEAFF
j_gene: TRBJ2-1; abundance: once; v_gene: TRBV9; d_gene: -; CDR3nt: TGTGCCAGCAGCGTGCCCGGGACTCAGCAGTTCTTC; CDR3aa: CASSVPGTQQFF
j_gene: TRBJ1-2; abundance: -; v_gene: TRBV6-1; d_gene: TRBD1; CDR3nt: TGTGCCAGCAGGCCCGGGACAGGCTTTAACTATGGCTACACCTTC; CDR3aa: CASRPGTGFNYGYTF
j_gene: TRBJ1-1; abundance: -; v_gene: TRBV13; d_gene: -; CDR3nt: TGTGCCAGCAAGAGGGTGAACACTGAAGCTTTCTTT; CDR3aa: CASKRVNTEAFF
j_gene: TRBJ2-5; abundance: -; v_gene: TRBV10-3; d_gene: -; CDR3nt: TGTGCCATCAGTGAACAGGGCGGTCGCCAAGAGACCCAGTACTTC; CDR3aa: CAISEQGGRQETQYF
j_gene: TRBJ2-7; abundance: -; v_gene: TRBV11-3; d_gene: -; CDR3nt: TGTGCCAGCAGCTTAACAGGATACGAGCAGTACTTC; CDR3aa: CASSLTGYEQYF
j_gene: TRBJ1-2; abundance: -; v_gene: TRBV9; d_gene: -; CDR3nt: TGTGCCAGCAGCGTAGAGCAGGAAGGCTACACCTTC; CDR3aa: CASSVEQEGYTF
j_gene: TRBJ2-7; abundance: -; v_gene: TRBV19; d_gene: TRBD1; CDR3nt: TGTGCCAGGAAGACAGGGGGGGAGCAGTACTTC; CDR3aa: CARKTGGEQYF
j_gene: TRBJ1-3; abundance: -; v_gene: TRBV4-3; d_gene: -; CDR3nt: TGCGCCAGCAGCCAAGAGATACAGATAGAAAGAAACACCATATATTTT; CDR3aa: CASSQEIQIERNTIYF
j_gene: TRBJ2-3; abundance: -; v_gene: TRBV5-8; d_gene: -; CDR3nt: TGTGCCAGCAGCTTGAGGCAGGGCCCCTCTTCCACAGATACGCAGTATTTT; CDR3aa: CASSLRQGPSSTDTQYF
j_gene: TRBJ2-7; abundance: -; v_gene: TRBV28; d_gene: TRBD2; CDR3nt: TGTGCCAGCAGTTTGCCCGGGAGGTACGAGCAGTACTTC; CDR3aa: CASSLPGRYEQYF
j_gene: TRBJ1-5; abundance: -; v_gene: TRBV12-2; d_gene: -; CDR3nt: TGTGCAAGTCGCTTAGCAGGGGGCAATCAGCCCCAGCATTTT; CDR3aa: CASRLAGGNQPQHF
j_gene: TRBJ2-3; abundance: -; v_gene: TRBV5-6; d_gene: TRBD2; CDR3nt: TGTGCCAGCAGCTTACAGCGGGGGGGCACAGATACGCAGTATTTT; CDR3aa: CASSLQRGGTDTQYF
j_gene: TRBJ2-5; abundance: -; v_gene: TRBV9; d_gene: -; CDR3nt: TGTGCCAGCAGTCCGGGACTCATCCAAGAGACCCAGTACTTC; CDR3aa: CASSPGLIQETQYF
j_gene: TRBJ1-1; abundance: -; v_gene: TRBV7-2; d_gene: TRBD1; CDR3nt: TGTGCCAGCAGCCGTGGACAGGGGGACGCTGAAGCTTTCTTT; CDR3aa: CASSRGQGDAEAFF
j_gene: TRBJ1-1; abundance: once; v_gene: TRBV5-1; d_gene: TRBD1; CDR3nt: TGCGCCAGCAGCTGGGGGACAGGGGAAAACACTGAAGCTTTCTTT; CDR3aa: CASSWGTGENTEAFF
j_gene: TRBJ2-1; abundance: -; v_gene: TRBV9; d_gene: -; CDR3nt: TGTGCCAGCAGCGCCTTTCAGAAGAACAATGAGCAGTTCTTC; CDR3aa: CASSAFQKNNEQFF
j_gene: TRBJ2-7; abundance: -; v_gene: TRBV28; d_gene: TRBD1; CDR3nt: TGTGCCAGCCGGATGACAGGGGGGTACGAGCAGTACTTC; CDR3aa: CASRMTGGYEQYF
j_gene: TRBJ1-4; abundance: -; v_gene: TRBV30; d_gene: -; CDR3nt: TGTGCCTGGAGTTGGGGAGGGAACGGAGGTGAAAAACTGTTTTTT; CDR3aa: CAWSWGGNGGEKLFF
j_gene: TRBJ2-6; abundance: once; v_gene: TRBV7-2; d_gene: -; CDR3nt: TGTGCCAGCAGCTTATTCTCACATGGGGCTCTCTCTGGGGCCAACGTCCTGACTTTC; CDR3aa: CASSLFSHGALSGANVLTF
j_gene: TRBJ2-5; abundance: -; v_gene: TRBV2; d_gene: TRBD2; CDR3nt: TGTGCCAGCAGCCCGGGACTAGCGGGAGGAGAGACCCAGTACTTC; CDR3aa: CASSPGLAGGETQYF
j_gene: TRBJ1-6; abundance: -; v_gene: TRBV7-2; d_gene: TRBD1; CDR3nt: TGTGCCAGCAGCTTGACAGGGGGCTCCTATAATTCACCCCTCCACTTT; CDR3aa: CASSLTGGSYNSPLHF
j_gene: TRBJ2-7; abundance: -; v_gene: TRBV7-9; d_gene: TRBD2; CDR3nt: TGTGCCAGCAGCCCGGGGGGGTCCTACGAGCAGTACTTC; CDR3aa: CASSPGGSYEQYF
j_gene: TRBJ1-6; abundance: -; v_gene: TRBV7-2; d_gene: TRBD1; CDR3nt: TGTGCCAGCAGCTTCCAGGACAGGGACAATTCACCCCTCCACTTT; CDR3aa: CASSFQDRDNSPLHF
j_gene: TRBJ1-2; abundance: -; v_gene: TRBV2; d_gene: TRBD1; CDR3nt: TGTGCCAGCAGTAGACAGGGCCACAATGGCTACACCTTC; CDR3aa: CASSRQGHNGYTF
j_gene: TRBJ2-1; abundance: few; v_gene: TRBV6-5; d_gene: TRBD2; CDR3nt: TGTGCCAGCAGTTACTGGCGGGGGGGGAAGCAGTTCTTC; CDR3aa: CASSYWRGGKQFF
j_gene: TRBJ2-7; abundance: once; v_gene: TRBV4-3; d_gene: -; CDR3nt: TGCGCCAGCAGCCAAAGCCCGGGATACGAGCAGTACTTC; CDR3aa: CASSQSPGYEQYF
j_gene: TRBJ1-1; abundance: once; v_gene: TRBV18; d_gene: -; CDR3nt: TGTGCCAGCTCACCTACCCAGCCGGGAACTGAAGCTTTCTTT; CDR3aa: CASSPTQPGTEAFF
j_gene: TRBJ2-5; abundance: -; v_gene: TRBV9; d_gene: TRBD2; CDR3nt: TGTGCCAGCAGCGTATCCACCGGGCTAGCGGGAGAGACCCAGTACTTC; CDR3aa: CASSVSTGLAGETQYF
j_gene: TRBJ1-3; abundance: -; v_gene: TRBV2; d_gene: -; CDR3nt: TGTGCCAGCGAGGAACTATCCTCTGGAAACACCATATATTTT; CDR3aa: CASEELSSGNTIYF